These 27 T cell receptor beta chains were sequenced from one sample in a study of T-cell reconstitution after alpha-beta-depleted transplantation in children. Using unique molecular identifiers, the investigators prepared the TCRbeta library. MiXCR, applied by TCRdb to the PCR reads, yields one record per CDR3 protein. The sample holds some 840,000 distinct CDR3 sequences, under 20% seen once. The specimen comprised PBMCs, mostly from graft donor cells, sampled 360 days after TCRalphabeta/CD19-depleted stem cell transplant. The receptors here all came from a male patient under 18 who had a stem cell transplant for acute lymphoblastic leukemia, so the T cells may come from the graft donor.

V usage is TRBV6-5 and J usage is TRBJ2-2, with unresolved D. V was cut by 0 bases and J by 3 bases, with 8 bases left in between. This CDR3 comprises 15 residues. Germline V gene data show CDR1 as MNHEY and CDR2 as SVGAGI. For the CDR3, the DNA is TGTGCCAGCAGTTACTCGACAAGGGACACCGGGGAGCTGTTTTTT. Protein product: CASSYSTRDTGELFF.

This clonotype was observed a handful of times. DNA of the CDR3: TGTGCCAGCAGCCACAGGGAGGACTATGGCTACACCTTC. Protein: CASSHREDYGYTF. The V gene is TRBV2, the J gene TRBJ1-2, with D tentatively TRBD1 (6 bases). The CDR3 runs 13 residues. Trimming took off 6 bases at V and 3 bases at J, with 11 bases between the two ends. Per the germline V gene, CDR1 is SNHLY and CDR2 is FYNNEI.

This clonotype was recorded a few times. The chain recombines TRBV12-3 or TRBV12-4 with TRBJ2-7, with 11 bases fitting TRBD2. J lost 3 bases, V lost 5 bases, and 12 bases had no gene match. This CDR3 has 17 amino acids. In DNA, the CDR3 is TGTGCCAGCAGTCTCCCCCTAACTAGCGGGGGAATCTACGAGCAGTACTTC. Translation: CASSLPLTSGGIYEQYF.

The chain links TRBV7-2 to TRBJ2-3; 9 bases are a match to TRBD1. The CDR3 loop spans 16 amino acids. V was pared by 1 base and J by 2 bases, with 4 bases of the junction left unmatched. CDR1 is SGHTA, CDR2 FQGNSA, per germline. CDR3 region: CASSLVGTGFTDTQYF. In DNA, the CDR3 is TGTGCCAGCAGCTTAGTTGGGACAGGGTTCACAGATACGCAGTATTTT.

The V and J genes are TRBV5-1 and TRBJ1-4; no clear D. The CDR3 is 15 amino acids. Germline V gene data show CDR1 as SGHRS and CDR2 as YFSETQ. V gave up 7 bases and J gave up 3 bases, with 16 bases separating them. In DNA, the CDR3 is TGCGCCAGCTCCTTATGGGCCGGGGCTAATGAAAAACTGTTTTTT. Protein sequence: CASSLWAGANEKLFF.

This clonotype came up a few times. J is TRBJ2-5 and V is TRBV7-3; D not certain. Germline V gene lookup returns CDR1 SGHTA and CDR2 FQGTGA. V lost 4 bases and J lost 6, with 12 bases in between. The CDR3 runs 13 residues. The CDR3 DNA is TGTGCCAGCAGCTCCTCCGGGTCAAAGACCCAGTACTTC. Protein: CASSSSGSKTQYF.

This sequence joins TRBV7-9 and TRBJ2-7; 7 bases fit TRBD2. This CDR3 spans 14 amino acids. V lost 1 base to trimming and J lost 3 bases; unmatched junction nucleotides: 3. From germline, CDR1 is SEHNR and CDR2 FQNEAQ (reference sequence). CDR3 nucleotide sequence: TGTGCCAGCAGCTTAGGGCGGGAGCTCTACGAGCAGTACTTC. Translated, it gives CASSLGRELYEQYF.

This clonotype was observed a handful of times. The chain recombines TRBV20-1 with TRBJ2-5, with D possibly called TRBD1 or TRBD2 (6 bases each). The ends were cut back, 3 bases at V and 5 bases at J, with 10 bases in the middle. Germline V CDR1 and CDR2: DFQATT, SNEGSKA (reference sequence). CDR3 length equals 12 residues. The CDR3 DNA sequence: TGCAGTGCTAGGAGGGGGAGGGAGACCCAGTACTTC. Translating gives CSARRGRETQYF.

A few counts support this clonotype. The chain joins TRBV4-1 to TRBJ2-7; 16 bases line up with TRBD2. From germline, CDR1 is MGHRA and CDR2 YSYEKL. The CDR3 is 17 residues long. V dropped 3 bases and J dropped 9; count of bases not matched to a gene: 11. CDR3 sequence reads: CASSQVGTSGRDRGQYF. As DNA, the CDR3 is TGCGCCAGCAGCCAGGTGGGGACTAGCGGGAGGGACCGAGGGCAGTACTTC.

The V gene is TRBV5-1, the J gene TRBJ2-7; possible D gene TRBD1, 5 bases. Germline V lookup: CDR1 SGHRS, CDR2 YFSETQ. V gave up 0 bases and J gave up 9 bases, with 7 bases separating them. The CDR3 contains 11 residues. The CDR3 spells CASSLGTLQYF. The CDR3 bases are TGCGCCAGCAGCTTGGGGACACTGCAGTACTTC.

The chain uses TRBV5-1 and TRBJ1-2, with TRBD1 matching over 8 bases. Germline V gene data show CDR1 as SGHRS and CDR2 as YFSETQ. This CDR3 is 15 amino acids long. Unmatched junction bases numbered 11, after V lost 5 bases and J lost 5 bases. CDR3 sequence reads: CASSSRPGQVYGYTF. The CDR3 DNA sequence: TGCGCCAGCAGTTCACGACCGGGACAGGTTTATGGCTACACCTTC.

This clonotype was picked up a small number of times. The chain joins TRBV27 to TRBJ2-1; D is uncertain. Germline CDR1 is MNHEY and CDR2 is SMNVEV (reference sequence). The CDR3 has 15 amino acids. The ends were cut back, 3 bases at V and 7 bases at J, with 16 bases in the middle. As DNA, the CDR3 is TGTGCCAGCAGTTTCGATGGTGGTTACCCGAATGAGCAGTTCTTC. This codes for CASSFDGGYPNEQFF.

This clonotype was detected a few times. CDR3 loop: CASSAFLLAGELGTQYF. The CDR3 DNA follows: TGTGCCAGCAGCGCCTTCCTTTTGGCGGGAGAACTAGGGACCCAGTACTTC. The chain joins TRBV25-1 to TRBJ2-5; 7 bases map to TRBD2. CDR1 is MGHDK and CDR2 is SYGVNS in the germline V gene. Trimming removed 6 bases from V and 7 bases from J; junction bases left unmatched: 20. The CDR3 covers 17 residues.

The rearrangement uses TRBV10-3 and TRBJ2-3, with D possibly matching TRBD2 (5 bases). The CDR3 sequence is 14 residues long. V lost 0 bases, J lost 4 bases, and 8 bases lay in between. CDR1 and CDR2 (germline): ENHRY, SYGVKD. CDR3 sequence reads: CAISESGVSDTQYF. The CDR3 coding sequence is TGTGCCATCAGTGAGTCCGGGGTATCAGATACGCAGTATTTT.

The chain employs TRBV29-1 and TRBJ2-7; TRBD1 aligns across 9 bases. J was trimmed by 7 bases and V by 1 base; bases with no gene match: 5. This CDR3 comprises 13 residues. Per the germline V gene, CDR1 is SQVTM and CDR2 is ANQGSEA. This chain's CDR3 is CSVEGQGVGEQYF. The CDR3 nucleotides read TGCAGCGTTGAAGGACAGGGGGTCGGTGAGCAGTACTTC.

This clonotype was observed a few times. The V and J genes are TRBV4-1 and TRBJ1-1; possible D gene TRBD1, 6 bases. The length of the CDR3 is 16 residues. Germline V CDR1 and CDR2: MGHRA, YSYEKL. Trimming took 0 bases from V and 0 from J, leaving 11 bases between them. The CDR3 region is CASSQDSWTVNTEAFF. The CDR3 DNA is TGCGCCAGCAGCCAAGATAGTTGGACAGTGAACACTGAAGCTTTCTTT.

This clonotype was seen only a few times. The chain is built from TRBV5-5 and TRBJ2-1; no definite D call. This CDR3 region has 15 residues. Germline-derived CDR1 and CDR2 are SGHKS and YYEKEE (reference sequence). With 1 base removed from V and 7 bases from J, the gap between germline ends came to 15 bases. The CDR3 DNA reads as TGTGCCAGCAGCTTGAACCGAAAAGGTCGGAATGAGCAGTTCTTC. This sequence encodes CASSLNRKGRNEQFF.

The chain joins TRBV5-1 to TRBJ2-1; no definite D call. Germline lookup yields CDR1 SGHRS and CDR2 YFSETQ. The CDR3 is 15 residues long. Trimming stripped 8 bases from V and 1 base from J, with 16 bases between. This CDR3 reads CASNSRSRSYNEQFF. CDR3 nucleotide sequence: TGCGCCAGTAATAGTCGGAGCAGGTCCTACAATGAGCAGTTCTTC.

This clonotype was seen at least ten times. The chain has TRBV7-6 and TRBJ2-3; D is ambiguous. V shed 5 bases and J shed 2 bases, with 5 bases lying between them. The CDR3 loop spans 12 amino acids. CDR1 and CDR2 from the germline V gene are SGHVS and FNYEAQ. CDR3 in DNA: TGTGCCAGCAGCCGAATCACAGATACGCAGTATTTT. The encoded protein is CASSRITDTQYF.

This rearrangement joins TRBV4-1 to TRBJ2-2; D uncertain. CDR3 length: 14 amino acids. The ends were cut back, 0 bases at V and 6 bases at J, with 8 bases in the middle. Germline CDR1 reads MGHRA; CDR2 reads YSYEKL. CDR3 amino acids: CASSQDWDPGELFF. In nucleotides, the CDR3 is TGCGCCAGCAGCCAAGATTGGGATCCCGGGGAGCTGTTTTTT.

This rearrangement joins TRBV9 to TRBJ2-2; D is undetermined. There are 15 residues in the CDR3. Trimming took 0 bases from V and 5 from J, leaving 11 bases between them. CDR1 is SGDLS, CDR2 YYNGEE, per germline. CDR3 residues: CASSVGAVTTGELFF. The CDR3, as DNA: TGTGCCAGCAGCGTAGGGGCGGTTACTACCGGGGAGCTGTTTTTT.

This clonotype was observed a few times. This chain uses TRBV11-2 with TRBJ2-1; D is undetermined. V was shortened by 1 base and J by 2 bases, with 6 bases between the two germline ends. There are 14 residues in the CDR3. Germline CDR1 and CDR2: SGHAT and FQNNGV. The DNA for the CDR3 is TGTGCCAGCAGCTTAGTGGACCCCTACAATGAGCAGTTCTTC. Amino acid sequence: CASSLVDPYNEQFF.

CDR3 nucleotide sequence: TGTGCCAGCAGCCTCCGGGACAATGATTACTACGAGCAGTACTTC. Translation gives CASSLRDNDYYEQYF. The gene calls are TRBV4-2 and TRBJ2-7, with TRBD1 as a possible D gene (6 bases). Germline CDR1 and CDR2: LGHNA and YNFKEQ. There are 15 residues in the CDR3. Trimming took off 4 bases at V and 3 bases at J, with 16 bases between the two ends.

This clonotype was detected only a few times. The CDR3 DNA follows: TGTGCCAGCAGCTTATTTAAGGCAATTCAAGAGACCCAGTACTTC. As protein: CASSLFKAIQETQYF. This sequence joins TRBV7-2 and TRBJ2-5, with D unclear. Germline-derived CDR1 and CDR2 are SGHTA and FQGNSA. V dropped 2 bases and J dropped 2 bases, with 12 bases sitting between them. The CDR3 totals 15 residues.

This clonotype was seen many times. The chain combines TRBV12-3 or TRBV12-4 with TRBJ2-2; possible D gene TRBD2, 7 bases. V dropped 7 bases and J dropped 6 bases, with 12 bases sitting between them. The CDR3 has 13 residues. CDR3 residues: CASTLGGPGELFF. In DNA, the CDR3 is TGTGCCAGCACTCTGGGGGGGCCCGGGGAGCTGTTTTTT.

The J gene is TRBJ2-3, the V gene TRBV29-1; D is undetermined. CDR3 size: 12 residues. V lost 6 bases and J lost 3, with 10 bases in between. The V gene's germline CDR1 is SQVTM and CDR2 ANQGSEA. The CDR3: CSVGGLTDTQYF. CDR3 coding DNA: TGCAGCGTGGGTGGCCTTACAGATACGCAGTATTTT.

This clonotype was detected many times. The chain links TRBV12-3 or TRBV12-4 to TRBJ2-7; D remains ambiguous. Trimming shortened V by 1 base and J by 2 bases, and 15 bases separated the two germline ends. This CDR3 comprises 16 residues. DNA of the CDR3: TGTGCCAGCAGTTTAGTCCCCGGGTGGTTGCCCTACGAGCAGTACTTC. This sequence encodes CASSLVPGWLPYEQYF.